This passage covers 16 T cell receptor beta chains from one sample sequenced in a study of T-cell memory formation after mild COVID-19 (TCRdb year 2021). To prepare the library, 5' RACE was applied. These reads were obtained on an Illumina NovaSeq 6000. TCRdb passed the public sequencing reads through fastp at Q25 and MiXCR, retaining productive beta sequences. When rows share a CDR3 protein, they turn into one entry using the most common DNA and genes. The sample yields 300,000 to 350,000 distinct CDR3 sequences; just under 20% were counted once. The ten largest clones capture around 20% of the sample. Sequencing used PBMCs or a T cell subset sorted from them (not recorded which). Source of these receptors: a man between 18 and 35 years old who had mild COVID-19 (a few samples of this study predate the infection). The sample titles of this study are shuffled in the database, so cell type and time point are left out; the donor was told from shared clones.

This clonotype turned up a few times. The chain combines TRBV7-3 with TRBJ1-6; D ambiguous. Trimming left V 6 bases short and J 5 bases short, with 14 bases between. Germline CDR1 is SGHTA and CDR2 is FQGTGA. The CDR3 spans 15 residues. The CDR3 DNA follows: TGTGCCAGCAGGTTCCGCGCAGGAAATAATTCACCCCTCCACTTT. Protein sequence: CASRFRAGNNSPLHF.

The rearrangement joins TRBV27 to TRBJ1-1; D call uncertain. Looked up from germline, CDR1 is MNHEY and CDR2 is SMNVEV (reference sequence). V was trimmed by 5 bases and J by 3 bases, leaving 10 bases between them. CDR3 length: 13 residues. This chain's CDR3 is CASSPGDHTEAFF. For the CDR3, the DNA is TGTGCCAGCAGTCCCGGGGATCACACTGAAGCTTTCTTT.

This clonotype was seen many times. The V gene is TRBV7-2, the J gene TRBJ2-3; a possible D gene is TRBD2 (5 bases). Germline CDR1 SGHTA, CDR2 FQGNSA. Trimming pared 5 bases from V and 2 bases from J, leaving 14 bases between. The CDR3 has 15 amino acids. CDR3 region: CASSIPTSDTDTQYF. The CDR3 nucleotides are TGTGCCAGCAGCATACCTACTAGTGACACAGATACGCAGTATTTT.

The DNA of the CDR3 is TGTGCCAGCAGCTTTACGATAGAAGGGAGTGAGCAGTTCTTC. This sequence encodes CASSFTIEGSEQFF. The chain uses TRBV7-9 and TRBJ2-1, with D possibly matching TRBD2 (5 bases). Germline CDR1 reads SEHNR; CDR2 reads FQNEAQ (reference sequence). V lost 3 bases and J 9 bases, leaving 15 bases between the germline ends. This CDR3 is built from 14 residues.

The chain is built from TRBV9 and TRBJ2-5; D unresolved. CDR3 length: 14 amino acids. The germline CDR1 and CDR2 sequences are SGDLS and YYNGEE. With 4 bases removed from V and 1 base from J, the gap between germline ends came to 11 bases. In DNA form, the CDR3 reads TGTGCCAGCAGCCCCCCGGCGGCCCAAGAGACCCAGTACTTC. Residues: CASSPPAAQETQYF.

In this sample, this clonotype turned up a few times. J is TRBJ2-2 and V is TRBV20-1, with a weak D call TRBD2 (6 bases). This CDR3 region has 14 residues. Germline V gene data show CDR1 as DFQATT and CDR2 as SNEGSKA (reference sequence). V was clipped by 3 bases and J by 1 base, with 9 bases between them. Written as DNA, the CDR3 is TGCAGTGCTAGTGGGCGGGGGAACACCGGGGAGCTGTTTTTT. Translating it yields CSASGRGNTGELFF.

The CDR3 reads CATSKVGTEAFF. In DNA form, the CDR3 reads TGTGCCACCAGTAAGGTTGGCACTGAAGCTTTCTTT. The chain combines TRBV24-1 with TRBJ1-1; D is ambiguous. The V gene lost 6 bases and the J gene lost 4 bases, with 8 bases spanning the gap. Germline CDR1 reads KGHDR; CDR2 reads SFDVKD. CDR3 size: 12 residues.

The rearrangement joins TRBV27 to TRBJ1-2; no firm D call. This CDR3 region has 13 residues. Trimming stripped 6 bases from V and 6 bases from J, with 14 bases between. Germline V lookup: CDR1 MNHEY, CDR2 SMNVEV (reference sequence). CDR3 nucleotides: TGTGCCAGCAGCCTCGGCTTACGCGATGGCTACACCTTC. As protein: CASSLGLRDGYTF.

This clonotype was detected a few times. The V gene is TRBV20-1, the J gene TRBJ1-2, with 7 bases identical to TRBD1. There are 14 residues in the CDR3. With V trimmed by 0 bases and J by 6 bases, 7 bases remained unmatched. Germline CDR1 is DFQATT and CDR2 is SNEGSKA (reference sequence). The CDR3: CSARDLPGGHGYTF. In nucleotides, the CDR3 is TGCAGTGCTAGAGATCTGCCAGGGGGTCATGGCTACACCTTC.

V usage is TRBV2 and J usage is TRBJ2-7; unclear D gene. The germline gives CDR1 SNHLY, CDR2 FYNNEI. V was trimmed by 8 bases and J by 0 bases, leaving 11 bases between them. CDR3 size: 13 residues. CDR3 sequence (DNA): TGTGCCAGCCTTTTGGGCCTCTCCTACGAGCAGTACTTC. Its translation: CASLLGLSYEQYF.

This clonotype was counted a few times. The J gene is TRBJ1-1, the V gene TRBV4-3; possibly TRBD1 for D (6 bases). V was shortened by 0 bases and J by 5 bases, with 13 bases between the two germline ends. This CDR3 has 15 residues. Germline V gene sequence: CDR1 LGHNA, CDR2 YSLEER. CDR3 sequence reads: CASSQDGGRGTEAFF. DNA for the CDR3: TGCGCCAGCAGCCAAGATGGGGGCAGGGGAACTGAAGCTTTCTTT.

The chain is built from TRBV7-8 and TRBJ2-3; D may be TRBD2 (5 bases). The germline V gene has CDR1 SGHVS and CDR2 FQNEAQ. The V end was cut by 2 bases, the J end by 1 base, with 13 bases between. The CDR3 spans 16 residues. The CDR3 coding sequence is TGTGCCAGCAGCTTATTAACTAGGCTGGGCACAGATACGCAGTATTTT. Translating gives CASSLLTRLGTDTQYF.

V usage is TRBV6-6 and J usage is TRBJ1-3; 7 bases fit TRBD1. The CDR3 has 14 amino acids. V lost 2 bases and J lost 6; bases outside the gene matches: 4. Germline V gene lookup returns CDR1 MNHNY and CDR2 SVGAGI (reference sequence). The CDR3 coding sequence is TGTGCCAGCAGTTACGAGGGGGCCGCAAACACCATATATTTT. Translation: CASSYEGAANTIYF.

This clonotype was found a few times. V and J are TRBV6-1 and TRBJ1-1; 8 nucleotides align to TRBD1. From germline, CDR1 is MNHNS and CDR2 SASEGT. The CDR3 length is 15 residues. The V segment lost 4 bases and the J segment 1 base; nucleotides outside the gene matches: 5. CDR3 in DNA: TGTGCCAGCAGTGGGACAGGGCTGGGGAACACTGAAGCTTTCTTT. Translation gives CASSGTGLGNTEAFF.

V gene TRBV12-3 or TRBV12-4 combines with J gene TRBJ2-7; 10 nucleotides align to TRBD1. V was pared by 6 bases and J by 2 bases, with 4 bases of the junction left unmatched. The CDR3 length is 14 residues. The CDR3 loop reads CASRGQGYPYEQYV. Written as DNA, the CDR3 is TGTGCCAGCAGGGGACAGGGGTACCCCTACGAGCAGTACGTC.

The chain combines TRBV9 with TRBJ1-2; 8 bases line up with TRBD1. The CDR3 spans 15 residues. Germline CDR1 is SGDLS and CDR2 is YYNGEE. V shed 0 bases and J 5 bases; nucleotides not matched to a gene: 6. The CDR3 nucleotides read TGTGCCAGCAGCGTAGCTACGACAGGGGCGTATGGCTACACCTTC. It encodes CASSVATTGAYGYTF.